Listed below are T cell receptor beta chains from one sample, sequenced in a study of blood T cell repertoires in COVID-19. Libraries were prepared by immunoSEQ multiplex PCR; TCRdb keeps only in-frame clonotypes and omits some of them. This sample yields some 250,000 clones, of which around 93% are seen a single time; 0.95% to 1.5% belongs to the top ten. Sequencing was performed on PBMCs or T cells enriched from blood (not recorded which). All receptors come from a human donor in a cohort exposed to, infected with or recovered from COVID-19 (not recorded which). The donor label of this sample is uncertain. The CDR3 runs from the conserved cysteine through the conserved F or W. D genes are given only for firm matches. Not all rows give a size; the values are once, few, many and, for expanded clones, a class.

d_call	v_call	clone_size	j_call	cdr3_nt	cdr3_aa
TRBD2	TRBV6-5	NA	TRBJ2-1	TGTGCCAGCAGTTTAGGACTAGCGGGGGGATACAATGAGCAGTTCTTC	CASSLGLAGGYNEQFF
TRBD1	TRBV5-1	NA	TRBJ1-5	TGCGCCAGCAGCCCCGGACAGGGGAATCAGCCCCAGCATTTT	CASSPGQGNQPQHF
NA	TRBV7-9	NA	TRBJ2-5	TGTGCCAGCAGCTTCATGGAGGAGACCCAGTACTTC	CASSFMEETQYF
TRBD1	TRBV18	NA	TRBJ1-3	TGTGCCAGCTCACCACCGGCCAGGGGGCTTGGAAACACCATATATTTT	CASSPPARGLGNTIYF
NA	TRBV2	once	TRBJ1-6	TGTGCCAGCAGTGAACAGGGGAATAATTCACCCCTCCACTTT	CASSEQGNNSPLHF
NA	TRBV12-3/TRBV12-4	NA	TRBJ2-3	TGTGCCAGCAGTGCCACAAATACGCAGTATTTT	CASSATNTQYF
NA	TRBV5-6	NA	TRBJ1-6	TGTGCCAGCAGCTTGGACAGGGCTTATAATTCACCCCTCCACTTT	CASSLDRAYNSPLHF
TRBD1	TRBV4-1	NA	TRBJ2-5	TGCGCCAGCAGCCATACAGGGGAAGAGACCCAGTACTTC	CASSHTGEETQYF
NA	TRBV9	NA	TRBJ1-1	TGTGCCAGCAGCACTGGACAGTCGAACACTGAAGCTTTCTTT	CASSTGQSNTEAFF
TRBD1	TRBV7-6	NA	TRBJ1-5	TGTGCCAGCAGCCTCGGACAGGGGTATCAGCCCCAGCATTTT	CASSLGQGYQPQHF
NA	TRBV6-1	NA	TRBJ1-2	TGTGCCAGCAGTGAAGGAGGTCTTGCGAGGGGCTACACCTTC	CASSEGGLARGYTF
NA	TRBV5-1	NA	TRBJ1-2	TGCGCCAGCTCCTCAGGGGCTGACTATGGCTACACCTTC	CASSSGADYGYTF
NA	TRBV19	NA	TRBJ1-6	TGTGCCAGTAGTATCCAGGCCCCGTTTGCTTCACCCCTCCACTTT	CASSIQAPFASPLHF
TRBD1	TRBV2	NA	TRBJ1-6	TGTGCCAGCAGCGACCTGACAGGGCGAAGTTCACCCCTCCACTTT	CASSDLTGRSSPLHF
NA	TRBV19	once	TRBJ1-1	TGTGCCAGTAGGCCGGGACTAAAGAACACTGAAGCTTTCTTT	CASRPGLKNTEAFF